These 26 T cell receptor beta chains share one sample of origin, sequenced in a study of T-cell reconstitution after alpha-beta-depleted transplantation in children. Unique molecular identifiers tagged the TCRbeta library. TCRdb ran MiXCR on the PCR reads and lists one entry per CDR3 protein. The table shows approximately 650,000 distinct CDR3 sequences, with approximately 14% occurring only once. The sequencing used PBMCs, collected before TCRalphabeta/CD19-depleted stem cell transplant. These receptor sequences come from a girl aged 2 to 9 with congenital amegakaryocytic thrombocytopenia, due to receive a stem cell transplant.

The chain has TRBV7-8 and TRBJ2-3, with 7 positions matching TRBD2. CDR3 size: 15 residues. CDR1 is SGHVS, CDR2 FQNEAQ, per germline. With V trimmed by 1 base and J by 5 bases, 6 bases remained unmatched. CDR3 DNA sequence: TGTGCCAGCAGCTTAGTAAGCGGGATTGGAGATACGCAGTATTTT. Protein: CASSLVSGIGDTQYF.

This clonotype was counted at least ten times. The CDR3 does not close with the conserved phenylalanine or tryptophan, likely indicating a read error. V and J are TRBV7-2 and TRBJ2-7; D may be TRBD2 (6 bases). V was cut by 1 base and J by 4 bases, with 8 bases left in between. Germline values: CDR1 SGHTA, CDR2 FQGNSA. CDR3 size: 13 residues. This CDR3 is CASSLGREYEQYL. CDR3 DNA sequence: TGTGCCAGCAGCTTAGGTCGGGAGTACGAGCAGTACTTG.

CDR3 bases: TGTGCCAGCAGTTTAGCCCCTCTTAGTGAGCAGTTCTTC. This codes for CASSLAPLSEQFF. The V and J genes are TRBV12-3 or TRBV12-4 and TRBJ2-1, with D unclear. The length of the CDR3 is 13 residues. V lost 0 bases, J lost 9 bases, and 9 bases lay in between.

This clonotype was detected only a few times. V is TRBV5-1 and J is TRBJ2-7, with 11 bases that match TRBD2. Germline V gives CDR1 SGHRS, CDR2 YFSETQ. The CDR3 covers 13 residues. Losses at the gene ends were 5 bases for V and 6 bases for J; bases not matched to a gene: 4. The CDR3 coding sequence is TGCGCCAGCAGGCTAGCGGGAGGATCCGAGCAGTACTTC. It specifies CASRLAGGSEQYF.

This clonotype was seen a few times. The chain employs TRBV29-1 and TRBJ2-1, with D possibly being TRBD1 (5 bases). The V gene's germline CDR1 is SQVTM and CDR2 ANQGSEA. V lost 0 bases to trimming and J lost 9 bases, with 18 bases between them. CDR3 length equals 15 residues. CDR3 protein: CSVEDLIQGKAEQFF. In DNA form, the CDR3 reads TGCAGCGTTGAAGATCTTATCCAGGGAAAGGCTGAGCAGTTCTTC.

V and J are TRBV11-2 and TRBJ2-2, with TRBD2 identical over 15 bases. CDR3 length: 19 amino acids. Germline CDR1 SGHAT, CDR2 FQNNGV. The V gene end was trimmed by 1 base and the J gene end by 3 bases; junction bases not matched to a gene: 6. CDR3: CASSLGLGTSGRYTGELFF. CDR3 nucleotides: TGTGCCAGCAGCTTAGGTCTTGGGACTAGCGGGAGGTACACCGGGGAGCTGTTTTTT.

This clonotype was counted once. The rearrangement joins TRBV5-1 to TRBJ2-7; TRBD2 is a possible D gene (5 bases). This CDR3 is built from 14 residues. Trimming removed 1 base at V and 6 bases at J, with 14 bases between. The germline V gene encodes CDR1 SGHRS and CDR2 YFSETQ. Written as DNA, the CDR3 is TGCGCCAGCAGCTTGTTTGAGGGTTCAGGCGAGCAGTACTTC. Translation gives CASSLFEGSGEQYF.

This clonotype was seen just once. At one end the junction does not follow the germline gene, possibly because of a read error. The chain employs TRBV25-1 and TRBJ1-1; D unresolved. The CDR3 runs to 15 residues. Germline values: CDR1 MGHDK, CDR2 SYGVNS. Here the CDR3 reads CASSEGGDWNTETFF. The CDR3 nucleotides are TGTGCCAGCAGTGAAGGAGGAGATTGGAACACTGAAACTTTCTTT.

The genes are TRBV20-1 and TRBJ1-1; D might be TRBD1 (5 bases). The V end lost 3 bases, the J end lost 4 bases, and 12 bases lay between the germline ends. Germline V gene data show CDR1 as DFQATT and CDR2 as SNEGSKA (reference sequence). The CDR3 totals 13 residues. The CDR3, as DNA: TGCAGTGCTAGTCCCTGGCAGGGCACTGAAGCTTTCTTT. This gives the protein CSASPWQGTEAFF.

This clonotype was counted at least ten times. The V gene is TRBV20-1, the J gene TRBJ2-1; TRBD2 aligns across 9 bases. CDR1 DFQATT and CDR2 SNEGSKA come from the germline V gene (reference sequence). The CDR3 spans 14 residues. J gave up 6 bases and V 3 bases, and 6 bases lay outside the gene matches. CDR3 DNA sequence: TGCAGTGCTAGTAGGCGGGAGGGTGGCAATGAGCAGTTCTTC. Protein: CSASRREGGNEQFF.

This clonotype came up many times. This chain uses TRBV12-3 or TRBV12-4 with TRBJ1-3, with D maybe TRBD1 (5 bases). The germline V and J ends were trimmed by 6 bases and 2 bases, with 8 bases remaining between them. The CDR3 runs 13 residues. This chain's CDR3 is CASRARAGNTIYF. Written as DNA, the CDR3 is TGTGCCAGCAGGGCCAGGGCTGGAAACACCATATATTTT.

This clonotype was picked up a small number of times. The rearrangement links TRBV10-2 to TRBJ1-6; D is undetermined. V was cut by 6 bases and J by 8 bases, with 14 bases left in between. Germline V gene lookup returns CDR1 WSHSY and CDR2 SAAADI. The CDR3 runs 14 residues. CDR3 protein: CASRENDNDSPLHF. CDR3 nucleotides: TGCGCCAGCAGGGAAAACGACAATGATTCACCCCTCCACTTT.

This clonotype was seen a few times. The V call is TRBV5-1, the J call TRBJ1-2; unclear D gene. Trimming shortened V by 3 bases and J by 4 bases, and 13 bases separated the two germline ends. This CDR3 spans 14 amino acids. CDR1 and CDR2 from the germline V gene are SGHRS and YFSETQ. This chain's CDR3 is CASSSPMDGYGYTF. DNA for the CDR3: TGCGCCAGCAGCTCCCCTATGGATGGCTATGGCTACACCTTC.

The gene calls are TRBV28 and TRBJ2-7, with D unresolved. The CDR3 is made up of 13 amino acids. CDR1 and CDR2 (germline): MDHEN, SYDVKM. Trimming shortened V by 10 bases and J by 6 bases, and 19 bases separated the two germline ends. The CDR3 sequence is CAIGPEVLCEQYF. For the CDR3, the DNA is TGTGCCATCGGCCCCGAGGTCCTCTGCGAGCAGTACTTC. The entire variable domain, with the rest obtained from reference TRBV28 and TRBJ2-7, is as follows: DVKVTQSSRYLVKRTGEKVFLECVQDMDHENMFWYRQDPGLGLRLIYFSYDVKMKEKGDIPEGYSVSREKKERFSLILESASTNQTSMYLCAIGPEVLCEQYFGPGTRLTVT.

The chain joins TRBV12-3 or TRBV12-4 to TRBJ2-1; D remains ambiguous. V was pared by 4 bases and J by 5 bases, with 6 bases between. This CDR3 has 12 amino acids. The CDR3 nucleotides read TGTGCCAGCAGTTGGCAGAACAATGAGCAGTTCTTC. Its translation is CASSWQNNEQFF.

There are many counts of this clonotype. This rearrangement joins TRBV29-1 to TRBJ1-1, with D unclear. Trimming cost V 7 bases and J 1 base, with 13 bases left between them. The germline CDR1 and CDR2 sequences are SQVTM and ANQGSEA. The CDR3 length is 13 residues. The CDR3 DNA reads TGCAGCGCCATATCAAAGAGGAACACTGAAGCTTTCTTT. Residues: CSAISKRNTEAFF.

This clonotype was counted ten times or more. The chain employs TRBV5-1 and TRBJ2-3; 11 bases map to TRBD2. Trimming took 1 base from V and 3 from J; bases not matched to a gene: 4. The CDR3 loop spans 16 amino acids. The germline CDR1 and CDR2 sequences are SGHRS and YFSETQ. DNA for the CDR3: TGCGCCAGCAGCTTGACTAGCGGGAGAGGGACAGATACGCAGTATTTT. Residues: CASSLTSGRGTDTQYF.

This clonotype has ten or more counts. The chain uses TRBV12-3 or TRBV12-4 and TRBJ2-6, with D tentatively TRBD1 (6 bases). The CDR3 has 13 residues. The V and J ends lost 7 bases and 4 bases respectively, with 8 bases between them. The CDR3 here is CASTDRGANVLTF. CDR3 in DNA: TGTGCCAGCACCGACAGGGGGGCCAACGTCCTGACTTTC.

This clonotype was recorded many times. J is TRBJ2-3 and V is TRBV12-3 or TRBV12-4; TRBD2 matches 8 bases. Trimming took 0 bases from V and 0 from J; bases not matched to a gene: 5. The CDR3 totals 17 residues. This CDR3 reads CASSLALAGRSTDTQYF. In nucleotides, the CDR3 is TGTGCCAGCAGTTTAGCGTTAGCGGGACGTAGCACAGATACGCAGTATTTT.

This clonotype was detected only a few times. The chain carries TRBV11-2 and TRBJ2-3; D gene unclear. This CDR3 has 16 amino acids. V lost 5 bases and J lost 3, with 18 bases in between. Germline V gene sequence: CDR1 SGHAT, CDR2 FQNNGV. The CDR3 region is CASSPLRGSKTDTQYF. CDR3 DNA: TGTGCCAGCAGCCCCCTACGTGGTAGTAAGACAGATACGCAGTATTTT.

This clonotype was seen ten or more times. The V gene is TRBV5-1, the J gene TRBJ1-4; D gene ambiguous. This CDR3 contains 14 residues. CDR1 and CDR2 (germline): SGHRS, YFSETQ. Trimming removed 5 bases at V and 6 bases at J, with 14 bases between. The CDR3 loop is CASRDGDVYEKLFF. The CDR3 bases are TGCGCCAGCAGGGACGGCGACGTATATGAAAAACTGTTTTTT.

This chain uses TRBV14 with TRBJ2-5; 10 bases map to TRBD2. Germline V gene sequence: CDR1 SGHDN, CDR2 FVKESK. V trimming: 4 bases; J trimming: 5 bases; junction bases outside the gene matches: 7. The CDR3 has 15 residues. CDR3 residues: CASSPLAGAWETQYF. CDR3 nucleotide sequence: TGTGCCAGCAGCCCCCTAGCGGGAGCATGGGAGACCCAGTACTTC.

This clonotype was counted at least ten times. The V and J genes are TRBV29-1 and TRBJ2-7; D not certain. The V end was cut by 4 bases, the J end by 4 bases, with 11 bases between. Germline V gives CDR1 SQVTM, CDR2 ANQGSEA. CDR3 length: 12 amino acids. The CDR3 DNA reads as TGCAGCGTTGGGTCCGACTCTTACGAGCAGTACTTC. Its protein is CSVGSDSYEQYF.

This sequence joins TRBV5-1 and TRBJ1-3, with TRBD1 as a possible D gene (6 bases). The CDR3 sequence is 13 residues long. Trimming took off 4 bases at V and 8 bases at J, with 13 bases between the two ends. Germline V gene lookup returns CDR1 SGHRS and CDR2 YFSETQ. The CDR3 reads CASSGGERHTIYF. In DNA form, the CDR3 reads TGCGCCAGCAGCGGGGGCGAGAGACACACCATATATTTT.

This clonotype was observed many times. The chain employs TRBV7-2 and TRBJ2-5, with no clear D. Per germline, CDR1 SGHTA and CDR2 FQGNSA. Trimming removed 5 bases at V and 4 bases at J, with 14 bases between. CDR3 length: 14 residues. CDR3 protein: CASSPTSGVETQYF. CDR3 in DNA: TGTGCCAGCAGCCCGACTTCAGGAGTAGAGACCCAGTACTTC.

This clonotype has only a few counts. The chain uses TRBV15 and TRBJ2-3, with a possible D match to TRBD1 (6 bases). The length of the CDR3 is 14 residues. V lost 5 bases, J lost 7 bases, and 16 bases lay in between. The germline gives CDR1 LNHNV, CDR2 YYDKDF (reference sequence). In DNA, the CDR3 is TGTGCCACCAGCCCACAGGGCCCCGGGAATACGCAGTATTTT. Protein product: CATSPQGPGNTQYF. The full variable domain, rest sourced from reference TRBV15 and TRBJ2-3, is DAMVIQNPRYQVTQFGKPVTLSCSQTLNHNVMYWYQQKSSQAPKLLFHYYDKDFNNEADTPDNFQSRRPNTSFCFLDIRSPGLGDTAMYLCATSPQGPGNTQYFGPGTRLTVL.